This TCR beta chain was captured in a study of T cell changes during pregnancy in multiple sclerosis. Sequencing was performed with immunoSEQ multiplex PCR; in TCRdb, only in-frame clones are kept and a portion is missing. In the table there are 49,000 or so clones, 92% of which are singletons. V was shortened by 4 bases and J by 7 bases, with 17 bases between the two germline ends. The CDR3 is 14 residues long. Germline CDR1 is SGDLS and CDR2 is YYNGEE. The source was CD4+ T cells from peripheral blood mononuclear cells, collected in the second trimester of pregnancy. The clonotype originates from a female donor in good health, enrolled as a control in a pregnancy study. This chain uses TRBV9 with TRBJ1-2; D is unclear. CDR3 nucleotides: TGTGCCAGCAGCTCCGAGGGAGGTTTTGGTGGCTACACCTTC. This encodes CASSSEGGFGGYTF.